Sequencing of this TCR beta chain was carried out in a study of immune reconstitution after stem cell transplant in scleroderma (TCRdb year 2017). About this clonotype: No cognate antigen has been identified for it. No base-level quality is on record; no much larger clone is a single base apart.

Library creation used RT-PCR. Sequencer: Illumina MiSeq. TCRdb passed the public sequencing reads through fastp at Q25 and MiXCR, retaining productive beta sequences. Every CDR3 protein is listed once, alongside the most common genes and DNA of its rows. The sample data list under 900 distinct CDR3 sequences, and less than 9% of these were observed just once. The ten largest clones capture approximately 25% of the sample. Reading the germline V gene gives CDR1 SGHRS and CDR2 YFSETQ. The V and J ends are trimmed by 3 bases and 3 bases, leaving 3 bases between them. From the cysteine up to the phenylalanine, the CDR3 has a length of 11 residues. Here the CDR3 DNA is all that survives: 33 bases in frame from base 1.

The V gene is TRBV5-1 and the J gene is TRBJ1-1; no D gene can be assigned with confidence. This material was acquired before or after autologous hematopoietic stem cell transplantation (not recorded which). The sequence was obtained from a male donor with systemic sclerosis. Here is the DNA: TGCGCCAGCAGCTCGGACACTGAAGCTTTCTTT. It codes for CASSSDTEAFF.